This T cell receptor (beta chain) is drawn from a study of OX40 agonist ivuxolimab in advanced cancers. For the wider study: Ivuxolimab, which targeted the costimulatory receptor OX40 (CD134), was an agonistic, fully human IgG2 monoclonal antibody. In the dose-escalation cohort, around four fifths of patients were male, and the mean age was around 65 years with a range of roughly 23 to 90. Intravenous ivuxolimab was administered to patients every 2 weeks at six dose levels: 0.01, 0.1, 0.3, 1.5, 3 and 10 mg/kg. Prior anti-PD-1, anti-PD-L1 or anti-CTLA-4 therapy was permitted, and approximately 39% of dose-escalation patients had received checkpoint inhibitors. Of the approximately 53 patients in dose escalation, about 20 had hepatocellular carcinoma, about 15 had melanoma, 9 had renal cell carcinoma and 9 had head and neck cancer. Partial responses occurred in three dose-escalation patients, of whom one had hepatocellular carcinoma and two had cutaneous melanoma. The purpose of peripheral TCRbeta sequencing was to test whether ivuxolimab changed TCR sequence diversity and led to clonal T-cell expansion. The paper reports the monotherapy dose-escalation portion (N ≈ 52 patients) of the phase I ivuxolimab trial.

In the case of this clone: The antigen this receptor binds is unknown. Base qualities are missing; no much larger clone stands one base away.

The trial excluded patients who had a history of autoimmune disease or who were on systemic immunosuppression. Peripheral blood for TCR sequencing was collected from all dose cohorts at baseline, on cycle 4 day 1, and on cycle 7 day 1. The samples were drawn from a first-in-human, open-label, multicenter phase I dose-escalation trial of ivuxolimab. Adults with locally advanced or metastatic melanoma, renal cell carcinoma, hepatocellular carcinoma or head and neck squamous cell carcinoma were enrolled in the trial. CD4+ and CD8+ T cells were sorted separately from peripheral blood before TCR sequencing. General study outcomes and caveats: On average, CD8+ T cells showed more expanded clones than CD4+ T cells after ivuxolimab. In the 0.1-3.0 mg/kg groups, partial responders were among the patients with the lowest normalized peripheral clonal expansion, particularly in CD8+ T cells. At doses of 0.1 to 3.0 mg/kg, clonal expansion of both CD4+ and CD8+ T cells in blood was seen between baseline and week 6. Low levels of normalized T-cell clonal expansion were also seen in some patients who did not respond. Which antigens the clonally expanded peripheral T cells were specific for was not determined.

Per the germline V gene (reference sequence), SGHKS is the CDR1 and YYEKEE is the CDR2. Including cysteine and phenylalanine, the CDR3 has 14 amino acids. Only the CDR3 portion is preserved as DNA: 42 bases, with reading frame beginning at the first base. V loses 4 bases, J loses 0 bases, and the germline ends lie 8 bases apart. Genomic DNA was extracted from sorted cells for sequencing of the TCRbeta CDR3 region. The immunoSEQ Assay was used for sequencing of TCRbeta CDR3 regions. This is the immuneACCESS table as TCRdb keeps it, with only in-frame sequences that have V and J called. A part of the clones is gone; compared with another copy, unresolved V genes explain less than half, and the rest is unexplained. Here the sample has around 58,000 clones; about 89% occur a single time. The ten largest clones take up over 1.1% of the sample.

The V and J genes are TRBV5-5 and TRBJ1-5; no D gene is confidently identified. Sequencing used CD4+ or CD8+ T cells sorted from blood, obtained in a trial of the OX40 agonist ivuxolimab. The TCR was taken from an adult with an advanced solid tumor such as melanoma, head and neck, liver or kidney cancer. Here is the DNA: TGTGCCAGCAGCAGGGCCTATAGCAATCAGCCCCAGCATTTT. Translated, it gives CASSRAYSNQPQHF.